These T cell receptor beta chains were read from a single sample in a study of blood T cell repertoires in COVID-19. Assay: immunoSEQ multiplex PCR; the TCRdb copy retains only in-frame clones and omits some. The sample consists of 200,000 to 250,000 clones, approximately 81% of them appearing once. The sample consisted of peripheral blood. The receptors here all came from an older woman who had recovered from COVID-19. The CDR3 runs from the conserved cysteine through the conserved F or W. A D gene is named only where the DNA matches it firmly. Size is omitted from some rows. Given values are once, few, many or a class for expanded clones.

v_call,clone_size,d_call,j_call,cdr3_aa,cdr3_nt
TRBV7-2,.,TRBD2,TRBJ2-5,CASRRTSGDRETQYF,TGTGCCAGCAGACGGACTAGCGGGGATCGGGAGACCCAGTACTTC
TRBV14,.,.,TRBJ2-5,CASSQDRFGGPQETQYF,TGTGCCAGCAGCCAAGACCGGTTCGGGGGGCCTCAAGAGACCCAGTACTTC
TRBV12-3/TRBV12-4,.,.,TRBJ2-3,CASKVSDTQYF,TGTGCCAGCAAGGTTAGCGATACGCAGTATTTT
TRBV24-1,.,TRBD1,TRBJ1-6,CATSDAGTGSSYNSPLHF,TGTGCCACCAGTGACGCCGGGACAGGGAGCTCCTATAATTCACCCCTCCACTTT
TRBV10-3,.,.,TRBJ1-2,CAISESWGGYGYTF,TGTGCCATCAGTGAAAGTTGGGGAGGCTATGGCTACACCTTC
TRBV21-1,.,.,TRBJ1-4,CASSTPGTTNEKLFF,TGTGCCAGCAGCACTCCAGGGACAACTAATGAAAAACTGTTTTTT
TRBV5-1,.,.,TRBJ2-5,CASSLGGRLETQYF,TGCGCCAGCAGCTTGGGAGGGAGGTTGGAGACCCAGTACTTC
TRBV19,.,TRBD1,TRBJ1-3,CASSAYRGRSGNTIYF,TGTGCCAGTAGTGCCTACAGGGGGAGATCTGGAAACACCATATATTTT
TRBV3-1/TRBV3-2,.,TRBD1,TRBJ1-2,CASSHRTGESGYTF,TGTGCCAGCAGCCACCGGACAGGGGAGAGTGGCTACACCTTC
TRBV7-3,.,.,TRBJ2-2,CASSFSGFNTGELFF,TGTGCCAGCAGCTTCTCGGGATTTAACACCGGGGAGCTGTTTTTT
TRBV7-9,.,.,TRBJ2-7,CASSPTTAGGYEQYF,TGTGCCAGCAGCCCGACCACGGCGGGCGGCTACGAGCAGTACTTC
TRBV11-2,.,.,TRBJ2-3,CASSLRGAVTDTQYF,TGTGCCAGCAGCTTACGGGGGGCCGTAACAGATACGCAGTATTTT
TRBV7-9,once,.,TRBJ1-2,CASSPWEGFRIDYTF,TGTGCCAGCAGCCCCTGGGAGGGGTTCCGGATCGACTACACCTTC
TRBV6-6,.,.,TRBJ2-3,CASSLQGGGYTDTQYF,TGTGCCAGCAGTTTGCAGGGAGGGGGATACACAGATACGCAGTATTTT
TRBV15,.,.,TRBJ2-1,CATSTTVAGKVHNEQFF,TGTGCCACCAGTACCACGGTGGCGGGCAAGGTGCACAATGAGCAGTTCTTC
TRBV18,.,TRBD1,TRBJ2-7,CASSPGTGLPGEQYF,TGTGCCAGCTCACCCGGGACAGGGTTACCGGGCGAGCAGTACTTC
TRBV19,.,TRBD1,TRBJ1-2,CASKIDRGYGYTF,TGTGCCAGTAAGATCGACAGGGGCTATGGCTACACCTTC
TRBV7-3,.,.,TRBJ2-3,CASSLAAGSDTQYF,TGTGCCAGCAGCTTAGCGGCAGGGTCAGATACGCAGTATTTT
TRBV5-4,few,.,TRBJ2-5,CASSLAQQETQYF,TGTGCCAGCAGCTTGGCACAACAAGAGACCCAGTACTTC
TRBV9,many,.,TRBJ2-2,CASSDSDSRGNTGELFF,TGTGCCAGCAGCGACTCGGACAGTCGGGGCAACACCGGGGAGCTGTTTTTT
TRBV30,.,TRBD2,TRBJ2-2,CACPLLAGGPGELFF,TGTGCCTGCCCCCTTTTGGCGGGGGGGCCCGGGGAGCTGTTTTTT
TRBV4-1,.,.,TRBJ1-2,CASSQRGNGYTF,TGCGCCAGCAGCCAAAGGGGAAATGGCTACACCTTC
TRBV7-2,.,.,TRBJ2-7,CASTPLVGRDEQYF,TGTGCCAGCACCCCCTTAGTGGGTCGGGACGAGCAGTACTTC
TRBV10-3,.,.,TRBJ1-1,CATHHRQDNTEAFF,TGTGCCACTCACCATAGACAAGACAACACTGAAGCTTTCTTT
TRBV7-2,.,.,TRBJ2-7,CASSFGRGLYEQYF,TGTGCCAGCAGCTTCGGGCGGGGGCTCTACGAGCAGTACTTC
TRBV5-1,once,TRBD1,TRBJ2-2,CASSLVGTGRETGELFF,TGCGCCAGCAGCTTGGTCGGGACAGGGAGAGAAACCGGGGAGCTGTTTTTT
TRBV7-8,.,.,TRBJ2-7,CASSVGLGGSSYEQYF,TGTGCCAGCAGCGTAGGCTTGGGGGGAAGCTCCTACGAGCAGTACTTC
TRBV2,once,TRBD1,TRBJ1-1,CASLVTGGFMDTEAFF,TGTGCCAGCCTTGTCACAGGGGGGTTCATGGACACTGAAGCTTTCTTT
TRBV4-1,.,.,TRBJ1-1,CASSQATAGRTEAFF,TGCGCCAGCAGCCAAGCGACGGCGGGGCGGACTGAAGCTTTCTTT
TRBV19,.,.,TRBJ1-2,CASSIRGGYGYTF,TGTGCCAGTAGTATACGAGGGGGCTATGGCTACACCTTC
TRBV6-5,.,.,TRBJ2-5,CASSYAKGSGGETQYF,TGTGCCAGCAGTTACGCGAAGGGATCCGGCGGGGAGACCCAGTACTTC
TRBV11-2,.,.,TRBJ1-4,CASSLVGGANEKLFF,TGTGCCAGCAGCTTAGTAGGGGGTGCTAATGAAAAACTGTTTTTT
TRBV10-3,few,.,TRBJ1-5,CAIRADINQPQHF,TGTGCCATCAGGGCGGACATCAATCAGCCCCAGCATTTT
TRBV5-3,.,TRBD2,TRBJ2-5,CAVSGEGQTQYF,TGTGCCGTCTCGGGGGAGGGTCAGACCCAGTACTTC
TRBV25-1,.,.,TRBJ1-6,CASSEDTQASYNSPLHF,TGTGCCAGCAGTGAAGATACCCAGGCCTCCTATAATTCACCCCTCCACTTT
TRBV25-1,.,TRBD1,TRBJ2-2,CASSGSQGAHTGELFF,TGTGCCAGCAGTGGATCCCAGGGGGCGCACACCGGGGAGCTGTTTTTT
TRBV29-1,once,.,TRBJ2-5,CSVGGKLQETQYF,TGCAGCGTTGGCGGAAAACTCCAAGAGACCCAGTACTTC
TRBV5-6,.,.,TRBJ1-5,CASSLEGGPQHF,TGTGCCAGCAGCTTGGAGGGAGGCCCCCAGCATTTT
TRBV29-1,.,TRBD2,TRBJ2-1,CSVGTSGYNEQFF,TGCAGCGTAGGGACTAGCGGCTACAATGAGCAGTTCTTC
TRBV15,once,.,TRBJ2-6,CATSKLDSGANVLTF,TGTGCCACCAGCAAGCTCGACTCTGGGGCCAACGTCCTGACTTTC
TRBV9,.,.,TRBJ2-1,CASSVGGLFYNEQFF,TGTGCCAGCAGCGTAGGGGGACTCTTCTACAATGAGCAGTTCTTC
TRBV7-2,once,.,TRBJ1-6,CASSSDWNSPLHF,TGTGCCAGCAGCTCAGATTGGAATTCACCCCTCCACTTT
TRBV14,many,.,TRBJ1-1,CASSQTSAGAFF,TGTGCCAGCAGCCAAACCTCCGCGGGAGCTTTCTTT
TRBV5-5,once,TRBD1,TRBJ1-2,CASSLDRGYYGYTF,TGTGCCAGCAGCTTAGACAGGGGTTACTATGGCTACACCTTC
TRBV7-9,.,.,TRBJ1-1,CASSSWGGENTEAFF,TGTGCCAGCAGCTCCTGGGGAGGGGAGAACACTGAAGCTTTCTTT